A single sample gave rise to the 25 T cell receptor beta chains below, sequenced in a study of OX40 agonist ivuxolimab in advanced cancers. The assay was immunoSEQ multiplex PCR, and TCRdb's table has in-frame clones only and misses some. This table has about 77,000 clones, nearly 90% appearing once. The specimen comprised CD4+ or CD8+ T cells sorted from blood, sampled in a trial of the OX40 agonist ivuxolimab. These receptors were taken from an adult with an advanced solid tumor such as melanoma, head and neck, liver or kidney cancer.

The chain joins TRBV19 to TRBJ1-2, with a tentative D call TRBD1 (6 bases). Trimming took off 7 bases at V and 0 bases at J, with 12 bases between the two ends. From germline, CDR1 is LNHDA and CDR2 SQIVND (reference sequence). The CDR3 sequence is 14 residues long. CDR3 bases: TGTGCCAGTATTCCTTCAGGGGCTAACTATGGCTACACCTTC. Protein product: CASIPSGANYGYTF.

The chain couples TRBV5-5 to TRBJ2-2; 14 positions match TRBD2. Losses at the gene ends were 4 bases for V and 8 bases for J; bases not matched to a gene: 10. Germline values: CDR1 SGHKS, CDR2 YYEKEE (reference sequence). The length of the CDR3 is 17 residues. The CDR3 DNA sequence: TGTGCCAGCAGCGCCGGACTAGCGGGAGGACACAGGGGGGAGCTGTTTTTT. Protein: CASSAGLAGGHRGELFF.

CDR3 coding DNA: TGCGCCAGCTGCCCGGGACAGCCTCAAGAGACCCAGTACTTC. Amino acids: CASCPGQPQETQYF. The chain employs TRBV5-1 and TRBJ2-5, with 7 bases fitting TRBD1. The CDR3 contains 14 residues. Trimming took 7 bases from V and 2 from J; bases not matched to a gene: 8. Germline V CDR1 and CDR2: SGHRS, YFSETQ. The whole variable domain, remainder taken from reference TRBV5-1 and TRBJ2-5, is KAGVTQTPRYLIKTRGQQVTLSCSPISGHRSVSWYQQTPGQGLQFLFEYFSETQRNKGNFPGRFSGRQFSNSRSEMNVSTLELGDSALYLCASCPGQPQETQYFGPGTRLLVL.

The CDR3 DNA follows: TGTGCCAGCGGACCGTTGACCCCCGGAACGGAGGGCTACACCTTC. This gives the protein CASGPLTPGTEGYTF. The chain links TRBV10-3 to TRBJ1-2, with D hard to call. V lost 10 bases and J 8 bases, leaving 26 bases between the germline ends. The CDR3 totals 15 residues. Per germline, CDR1 ENHRY and CDR2 SYGVKD.

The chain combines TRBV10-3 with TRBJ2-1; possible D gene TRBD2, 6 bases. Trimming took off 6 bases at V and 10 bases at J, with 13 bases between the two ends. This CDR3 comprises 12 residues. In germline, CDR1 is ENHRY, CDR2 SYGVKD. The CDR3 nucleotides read TGTGCCATCAGCGTGGGGGGTACGGAGCAGTTCTTC. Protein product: CAISVGGTEQFF.

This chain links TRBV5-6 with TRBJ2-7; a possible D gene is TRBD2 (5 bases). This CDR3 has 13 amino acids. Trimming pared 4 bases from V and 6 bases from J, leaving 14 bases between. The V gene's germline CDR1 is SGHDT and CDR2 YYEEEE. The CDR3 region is CASSRTRGSEQYF. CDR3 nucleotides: TGTGCCAGCAGCCGTACTCGGGGATCCGAGCAGTACTTC.

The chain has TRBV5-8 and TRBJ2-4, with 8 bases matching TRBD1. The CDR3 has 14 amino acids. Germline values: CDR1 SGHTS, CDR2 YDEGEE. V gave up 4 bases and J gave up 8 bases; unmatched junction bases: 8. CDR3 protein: CASSPGQGPYIQYF. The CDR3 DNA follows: TGTGCCAGCAGCCCTGGACAGGGACCGTACATTCAGTACTTC.

CDR3 in DNA: TGTGCCATCAGCGACCTTGCTTCTGGAGGATACAATGAGCAGTTCTTC. Translated, it gives CAISDLASGGYNEQFF. The genes are TRBV10-3 and TRBJ2-1, with D possibly matching TRBD2 (5 bases). This CDR3 region has 16 residues. Per germline, CDR1 ENHRY and CDR2 SYGVKD. V lost 6 bases, J lost 4 bases, and 19 bases lay in between.

The CDR3 here is CASSASDRGRLNTEAFF. CDR3 coding DNA: TGTGCCAGCAGTGCCTCCGACAGGGGCAGGTTGAACACTGAAGCTTTCTTT. This chain links TRBV6-4 with TRBJ1-1, with 8 nucleotides matching TRBD1. After removal of 4 bases from V and 0 bases from J, the junction contained 10 bases not matched to a gene. Germline CDR1 MRHNA, CDR2 SNTAGT. This CDR3 is built from 17 residues.

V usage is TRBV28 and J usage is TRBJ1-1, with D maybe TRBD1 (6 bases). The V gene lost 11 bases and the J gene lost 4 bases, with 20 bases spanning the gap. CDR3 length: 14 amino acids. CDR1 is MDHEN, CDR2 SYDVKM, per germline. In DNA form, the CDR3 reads TGTGCCCTCCTTACCGCGGGGGCCCGCACTGAAGCTTTCTTT. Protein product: CALLTAGARTEAFF.

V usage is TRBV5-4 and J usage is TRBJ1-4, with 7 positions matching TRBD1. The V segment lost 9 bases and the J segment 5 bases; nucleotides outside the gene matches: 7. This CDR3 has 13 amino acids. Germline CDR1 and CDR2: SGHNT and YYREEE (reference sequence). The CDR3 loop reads CATKGQMNEKLFF. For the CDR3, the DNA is TGTGCCACCAAGGGACAGATGAATGAAAAACTGTTTTTT.

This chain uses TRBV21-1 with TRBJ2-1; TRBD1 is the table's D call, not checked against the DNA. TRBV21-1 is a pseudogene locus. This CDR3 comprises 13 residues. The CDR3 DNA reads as TGTGCCAGCAAAGGGGTTACTGTAAATGAGCAGTTCTTC. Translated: CASKGVTVNEQFF.

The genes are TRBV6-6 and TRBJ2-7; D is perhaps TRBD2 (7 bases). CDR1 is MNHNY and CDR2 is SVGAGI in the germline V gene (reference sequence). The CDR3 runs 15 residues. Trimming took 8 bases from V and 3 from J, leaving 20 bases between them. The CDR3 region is CASRGGGGNGYEQYF. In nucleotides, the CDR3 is TGTGCCAGCCGAGGGGGGGGCGGAAATGGCTACGAGCAGTACTTC.

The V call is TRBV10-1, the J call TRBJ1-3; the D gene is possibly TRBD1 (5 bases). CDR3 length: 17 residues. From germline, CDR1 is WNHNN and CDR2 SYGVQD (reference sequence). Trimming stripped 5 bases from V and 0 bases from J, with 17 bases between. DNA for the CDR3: TGCGCCAGCAGTAGTACACCTGACGGGGGCTCTGGAAACACCATATATTTT. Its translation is CASSSTPDGGSGNTIYF.

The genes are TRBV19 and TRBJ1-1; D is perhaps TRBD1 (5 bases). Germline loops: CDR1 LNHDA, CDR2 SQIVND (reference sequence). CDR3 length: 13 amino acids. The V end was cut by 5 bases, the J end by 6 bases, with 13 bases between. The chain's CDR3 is CASSPRDLPEAFF. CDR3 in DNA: TGTGCCAGTAGTCCGCGGGACCTCCCTGAAGCTTTCTTT.

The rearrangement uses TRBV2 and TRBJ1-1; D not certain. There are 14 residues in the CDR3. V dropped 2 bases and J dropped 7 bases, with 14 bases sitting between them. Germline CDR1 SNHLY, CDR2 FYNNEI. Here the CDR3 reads CASSEPRRGVEAFF. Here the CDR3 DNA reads TGTGCCAGCAGTGAACCCAGACGGGGTGTTGAAGCTTTCTTT.

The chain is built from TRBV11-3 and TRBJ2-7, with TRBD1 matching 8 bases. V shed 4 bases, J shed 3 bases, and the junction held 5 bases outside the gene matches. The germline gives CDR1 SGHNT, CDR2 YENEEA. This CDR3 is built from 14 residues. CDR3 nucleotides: TGTGCCAGCAGCTCTAGGACAGGGAGCTACGAGCAGTACTTC. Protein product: CASSSRTGSYEQYF.

The CDR3 DNA is TGTGCCAGCTCACCCCTGCCAGGGGGCACTGAAGCTTTCTTT. Translated, it gives CASSPLPGGTEAFF. The chain links TRBV18 to TRBJ1-1; 7 bases match TRBD1. V trimming: 3 bases; J trimming: 4 bases; junction bases outside the gene matches: 5. The CDR3 is 14 amino acids. Germline V gene data show CDR1 as KGHSH and CDR2 as LQKENI. Looking up the rest from reference TRBV18 and TRBJ1-1 gives the full variable domain: NAGVMQNPRHLVRRRGQEARLRCSPMKGHSHVYWYRQLPEEGLKFMVYLQKENIIDESGMPKERFSAEFPKEGPSILRIQQVVRGDSAAYFCASSPLPGGTEAFFGQGTRLTVV.

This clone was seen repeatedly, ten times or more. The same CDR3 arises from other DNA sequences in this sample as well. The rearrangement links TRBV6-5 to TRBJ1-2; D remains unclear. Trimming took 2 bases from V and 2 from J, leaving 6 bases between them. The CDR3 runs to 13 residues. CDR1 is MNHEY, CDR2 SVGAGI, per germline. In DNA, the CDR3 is TGTGCCAGCAGTTACAGGCGGAACTATGGCTACACCTTC. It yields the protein CASSYRRNYGYTF.

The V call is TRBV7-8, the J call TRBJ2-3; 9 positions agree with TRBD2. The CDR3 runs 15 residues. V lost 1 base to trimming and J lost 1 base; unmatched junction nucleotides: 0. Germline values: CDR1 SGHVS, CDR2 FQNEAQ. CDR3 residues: CASSLGTSGTDTQYF. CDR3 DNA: TGTGCCAGCAGCTTAGGGACTAGCGGCACAGATACGCAGTATTTT.

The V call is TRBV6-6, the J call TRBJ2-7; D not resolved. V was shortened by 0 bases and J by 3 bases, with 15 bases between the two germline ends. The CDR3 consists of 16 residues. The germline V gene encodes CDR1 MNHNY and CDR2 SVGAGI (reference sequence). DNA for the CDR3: TGTGCCAGCAGTTACTCGAGGCCCCAGGTTGGCTACGAGCAGTACTTC. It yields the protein CASSYSRPQVGYEQYF.

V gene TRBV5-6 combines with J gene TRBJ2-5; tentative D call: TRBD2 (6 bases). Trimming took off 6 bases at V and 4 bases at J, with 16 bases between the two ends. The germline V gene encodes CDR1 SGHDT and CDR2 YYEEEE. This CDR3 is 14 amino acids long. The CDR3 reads CASTFSPGGETQYF. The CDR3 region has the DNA TGTGCCAGCACCTTCAGCCCCGGGGGAGAGACCCAGTACTTC.

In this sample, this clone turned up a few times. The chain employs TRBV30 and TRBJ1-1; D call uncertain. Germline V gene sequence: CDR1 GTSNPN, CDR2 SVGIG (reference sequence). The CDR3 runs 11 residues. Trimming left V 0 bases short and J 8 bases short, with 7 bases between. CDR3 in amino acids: CAWSVRQEAFF. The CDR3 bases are TGTGCCTGGAGTGTACGGCAAGAAGCTTTCTTT. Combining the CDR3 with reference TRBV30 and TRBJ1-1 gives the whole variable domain SQTIHQWPATLVQPVGSPLSLECTVEGTSNPNLYWYRQAAGRGLQLLFYSVGIGQISSEVPQNLSASRPQDRQFILSSKKLLLSDSGFYLCAWSVRQEAFFGQGTRLTVV.

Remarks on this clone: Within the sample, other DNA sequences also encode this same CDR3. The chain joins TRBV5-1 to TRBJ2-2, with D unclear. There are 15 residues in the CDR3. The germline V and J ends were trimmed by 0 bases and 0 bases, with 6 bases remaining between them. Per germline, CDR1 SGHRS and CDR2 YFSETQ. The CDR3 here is CASSLGLTNTGELFF. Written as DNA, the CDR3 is TGCGCCAGCAGCTTGGGACTCACGAACACCGGGGAGCTGTTTTTT.

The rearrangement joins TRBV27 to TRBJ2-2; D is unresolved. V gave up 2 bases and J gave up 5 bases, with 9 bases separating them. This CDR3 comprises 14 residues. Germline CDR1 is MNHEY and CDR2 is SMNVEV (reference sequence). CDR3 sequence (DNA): TGTGCCAGCAGTTTAATGGCAGGAACCGGGGAGCTGTTTTTT. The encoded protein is CASSLMAGTGELFF.